The 16 T cell receptor beta chains in this list originate from one sample, sequenced in a study of glioma-infiltrating T cells. Amplification of TCR alpha and beta CDR3 regions from RNA used iRepertoire nested multiplex PCR. TCRdb used MiXCR to reprocess the multiplex PCR reads, holding one entry per CDR3 protein. The sample lists roughly 350,000 distinct CDR3 sequences; roughly 41% were seen once. Sequences were obtained from glioma tissue, nonneoplastic brain tissue, or PBMCs (not recorded which). These receptors were obtained from a human donor with low-grade glioma or glioblastoma, undergoing nonglioma brain surgery, or in good health (not recorded which).

A note on this clonotype: A read error may explain this, as a much larger clone is one base away. The chain employs TRBV7-2 and TRBJ2-3; D perhaps matches TRBD1 (5 bases). Germline lookup yields CDR1 SGHTA and CDR2 FQGNSA. This CDR3 has 14 residues. This CDR3 reads CASRPLRATGTQYF. CDR3 coding DNA: TGTGCCAGCAGACCTCTCCGCGCCACAGGTACGCAGTATTTT.

The J gene is TRBJ1-3, the V gene TRBV5-1, with D possibly TRBD1 on 6 matching bases. CDR3 length: 15 amino acids. V lost 1 base, J lost 2 bases, and 10 bases lay in between. Germline V gives CDR1 SGHRS, CDR2 YFSETQ. For the CDR3, the DNA is TGCGCCAGCAGCTTGACAGGGAGGACTGGAAACACCATATATTTT. The encoded protein is CASSLTGRTGNTIYF.

The rearrangement uses TRBV28 and TRBJ2-3; 7 nucleotides match TRBD1. This CDR3 is built from 15 residues. J lost 3 bases, V lost 6 bases, and 9 bases had no gene match. Looked up from germline, CDR1 is MDHEN and CDR2 is SYDVKM. The CDR3 DNA reads TGTGCCAGCAGCACCGGGACAGTCGATACAGATACGCAGTATTTT. Translated, it gives CASSTGTVDTDTQYF.

This clonotype came up many times. CDR3 residues: CASSGWAGGATQYF. Here the CDR3 DNA reads TGTGCCAGCAGTGGATGGGCCGGGGGGGCGACCCAGTACTTC. The chain combines TRBV6-1 with TRBJ2-5; 8 nucleotides agree with TRBD2. CDR3 length: 14 amino acids. The V gene's germline CDR1 is MNHNS and CDR2 SASEGT. V was clipped by 4 bases and J by 7 bases; unmatched bases: 8.

As regards this clonotype: It may be a read error: a sequence one base away is much more abundant. The V and J genes are TRBV20-1 and TRBJ2-1, with 8 nucleotides matching TRBD2. From germline, CDR1 is DFQATT and CDR2 SNEGSKA (reference sequence). The CDR3 totals 14 residues. The CDR3 sequence is CGASRAGAYNEQFF. The CDR3 DNA sequence: TGCGGTGCTAGTAGAGCGGGAGCCTACAATGAGCAGTTCTTC.

This clonotype has ten or more counts. This chain links TRBV20-1 with TRBJ1-1, with TRBD1 as a possible D gene (6 bases). V lost 6 bases and J 5 bases, leaving 19 bases between the germline ends. CDR3 length equals 14 residues. Germline CDR1 is DFQATT and CDR2 is SNEGSKA (reference sequence). The CDR3 sequence is CSAPNTGSVTEAFF. The CDR3 bases are TGCAGTGCCCCAAACACAGGGTCGGTTACTGAAGCTTTCTTT.

With respect to this clonotype: The junction departs from the called germline gene at one end, perhaps through a read error. The J gene is TRBJ1-1, the V gene TRBV15; 7 bases map to TRBD1. Germline CDR1 LNHNV, CDR2 YYDKDF (reference sequence). The CDR3 consists of 17 residues. The CDR3 DNA sequence: TGTGCCGCCAGCAGGGGGGGCCAGGTGACCCGAGGCACTGAAGCTTTCTTT. This codes for CAASRGGQVTRGTEAFF.

This clonotype appeared many times. V usage is TRBV6-1 and J usage is TRBJ2-3, with 9 bases identical to TRBD1. The CDR3 is 15 amino acids. Trimming cost V 2 bases and J 3 bases; bases outside gene matches: 3. The germline V gene encodes CDR1 MNHNS and CDR2 SASEGT. The CDR3 sequence: CASSEWDRETDTQYF. The CDR3 nucleotides read TGTGCCAGCAGTGAATGGGACAGGGAGACAGATACGCAGTATTTT.

This clonotype occurred once. The CDR3 end shows no conserved phenylalanine or tryptophan, and so a read error is likely. The chain has TRBV7-3 and TRBJ2-1; D perhaps matches TRBD1 (5 bases). The V gene's germline CDR1 is SGHTA and CDR2 FQGTGA. The CDR3 runs to 14 residues. CDR3 in amino acids: CASSQDGAYNEQFS. As DNA, the CDR3 is TGCGCCAGCAGCCAAGATGGGGCTTACAATGAGCAGTTCTCC.

The rearrangement links TRBV3-1 to TRBJ2-7; possible D gene TRBD2, 5 bases. Germline CDR1 is LGHDT and CDR2 is YNNKEL (reference sequence). V was clipped by 2 bases and J by 6 bases, with 17 bases between them. The CDR3 consists of 15 residues. DNA of the CDR3: TGTGCCAGCAGCCAATCTCCAGGCGGCGCGGGCGAGCAGTACTTC. It translates to CASSQSPGGAGEQYF.

The genes are TRBV6-6 and TRBJ2-1; 11 positions agree with TRBD2. V was pared by 10 bases and J by 6 bases, with 11 bases of the junction left unmatched. This CDR3 is built from 15 residues. Looked up from germline, CDR1 is MNHNY and CDR2 is SVGAGI (reference sequence). CDR3 amino acids: CATTSSGRNANEQFF. The CDR3 DNA reads TGTGCCACCACCTCTAGCGGGAGGAATGCCAATGAGCAGTTCTTC.

This clonotype was counted only a few times. This sequence joins TRBV28 and TRBJ1-2; D is perhaps TRBD1 (6 bases). Per the germline V gene, CDR1 is MDHEN and CDR2 is SYDVKM. There are 16 residues in the CDR3. V lost 4 bases and J 0 bases, leaving 15 bases between the germline ends. CDR3 nucleotides: TGTGCCAGCAGTTCATCCTCAGGGGAAGCTAACTATGGCTACACCTTC. Encoded protein: CASSSSSGEANYGYTF.

This clonotype was recorded at least ten times. The rearrangement joins TRBV27 to TRBJ1-2, with TRBD1 as a possible D gene (6 bases). The germline CDR1 and CDR2 sequences are MNHEY and SMNVEV (reference sequence). The ends were cut back, 6 bases at V and 0 bases at J, with 17 bases in the middle. There are 16 residues in the CDR3. The CDR3 DNA sequence: TGTGCCAGCAGCCCGCTACAGGGCCCCGCTAACTATGGCTACACCTTC. Translated: CASSPLQGPANYGYTF.

This clonotype was picked up a small number of times. The chain combines TRBV7-6 with TRBJ2-1, with 8 bases identical to TRBD2. The CDR3 length is 16 residues. Germline V gene sequence: CDR1 SGHVS, CDR2 FNYEAQ. With V trimmed by 0 bases and J by 3 bases, 4 bases remained unmatched. The CDR3 DNA follows: TGTGCCAGCAGCTTAGCTTCGGGAGGGGGCTACAATGAGCAGTTCTTC. It specifies CASSLASGGGYNEQFF.

This chain connects TRBV18 to TRBJ2-7; 8 bases map to TRBD2. Per germline, CDR1 KGHSH and CDR2 LQKENI. The CDR3 loop spans 17 amino acids. V lost 0 bases and J lost 0; bases outside the gene matches: 7. The DNA of the CDR3 is TGTGCCAGCTCACCACCGGCTAGCGGGCACTTCTCCTACGAGCAGTACTTC. Translated, it gives CASSPPASGHFSYEQYF.

The CDR3 DNA follows: TGTGCCAGCAGTTATCCCTCCGACAGGAGAGGACGGGATGGCTACACCTTC. Its protein product is CASSYPSDRRGRDGYTF. This chain uses TRBV6-2 or TRBV6-3 with TRBJ1-2; tentatively, D is TRBD1 (6 bases). V was shortened by 3 bases and J by 6 bases, with 23 bases between the two germline ends. Germline V gene sequence: CDR1 MNHEY, CDR2 SVGEGT. CDR3 length: 17 amino acids.